Shown below are 2 T cell receptor beta chains from a single sample sequenced in a study of blood T cells in healthy people across ages. Next came a second PCR, run for about 7 to 12 cycles, which used a sample-barcoded 5' primer along with a J-beta primer mix. In TCRdb, the 5' RACE reads were re-called with MiXCR into one record per CDR3 protein. Counted here are 2 million or so distinct CDR3 sequences, just under 50% occurring once; the ten biggest clones make up approximately 2.1%. Sequenced material: blood. Receptors were obtained from a woman in her forties in good health.

The CDR3 is CASSHPGPNTGETYGYTF. CDR3 coding DNA: TGCGCCAGCAGCCACCCGGGCCCGAACACCGGGGAGACCTATGGCTACACCTTC. The chain carries TRBV5-1 and TRBJ1-2; D remains unclear. The CDR3 is 18 amino acids. V was cut by 4 bases and J by 4 bases, with 26 bases left in between. Germline CDR1 is SGHRS and CDR2 is YFSETQ.

The chain employs TRBV12-3 or TRBV12-4 and TRBJ2-1; D unresolved. The CDR3 length is 15 residues. The ends were cut back, 4 bases at V and 6 bases at J, with 16 bases in the middle. CDR3: CASSSQDGWANEQFF. The CDR3 nucleotides read TGTGCCAGCAGTTCCCAGGACGGGTGGGCCAATGAGCAGTTCTTC.